The rows below give T cell receptor beta chains drawn from one sample of a study of blood T cell repertoires in COVID-19. TCRdb keeps only in-frame clones here, not all; method: immunoSEQ multiplex PCR. Here the sample spans about 280,000 clones, roughly 85% being singletons. The specimen sequenced was peripheral blood. The source is a man aged 45 to 65 with active or convalescent COVID-19. CDR3s include the opening cysteine and the closing phenylalanine or tryptophan. A D gene is named only where the DNA matches it firmly. Size tells how often a clone was seen (once, few, many) or the class of an expanded clone, and some rows leave it out.

j_gene	abundance	v_gene	d_gene	CDR3nt	CDR3aa
TRBJ1-2	NA	TRBV10-3	TRBD1	TGTGCCATCAGCCGGGACAGGGACTATGGCTACACCTTC	CAISRDRDYGYTF
TRBJ1-6	NA	TRBV27	NA	TGTGCCAGCAGAGACGGATCAATACAGTTTTCACCCCTCCACTTT	CASRDGSIQFSPLHF
TRBJ2-1	NA	TRBV10-3	TRBD2	TGTGCCATCAGCGAGGTGGCTAGCGGGGCCCCCGAGCAGTTCTTC	CAISEVASGAPEQFF
TRBJ2-6	NA	TRBV5-1	NA	TGCGCCAGCGGGATCACAGGGACTGGGGCCAACGTCCTGACTTTC	CASGITGTGANVLTF
TRBJ2-1	NA	TRBV18	TRBD2	TGTGCCAGCTCACCAACTATAGCGGGGACCGTGGATGAGCAGTTCTTC	CASSPTIAGTVDEQFF
TRBJ1-6	NA	TRBV6-1	NA	TGTGCCAGCTGTGACACCGCAGGGATTTCACCCCTCCACTTT	CASCDTAGISPLHF
TRBJ1-2	NA	TRBV7-9	NA	TGTGCCAGCAGCCCCTCCCCCCCACAGGATCTGAGCGGCTACACCTTC	CASSPSPPQDLSGYTF
TRBJ1-1	NA	TRBV2	NA	TGTGCCAGCAGAACGGAGGGGAACACTGAAGCTTTCTTT	CASRTEGNTEAFF
TRBJ1-2	NA	TRBV7-9	NA	TGTGCCAGCAGCTCCAATGTTGGCTACACCTTC	CASSSNVGYTF
TRBJ2-5	NA	TRBV9	NA	TGTGCCAGCAGCGTAGGAACAGACCCCCAAGAGACCCAGTACTTC	CASSVGTDPQETQYF
TRBJ1-5	many	TRBV6-2/TRBV6-3	NA	TGTGCCAGCAGTTCACTCGACAGGCCATTGAATCAGCCCCAGCATTTT	CASSSLDRPLNQPQHF
TRBJ1-2	NA	TRBV5-4	NA	TGTGCCAGCAGCTTCCAAGCGGGGGAGAAAGGCTACACCTTC	CASSFQAGEKGYTF
TRBJ1-1	NA	TRBV21-1	NA	TGTGCCCGGGGACAGGGGAAAAAACTGGGCACTGAAGCTTTCTTT	CARGQGKKLGTEAFF
TRBJ1-1	NA	TRBV5-1	NA	TGCGCCAGCAGCTTCCGACAGAGTGAGGTCATGAACACTGAAGCTTTCTTT	CASSFRQSEVMNTEAFF
TRBJ2-2	NA	TRBV19	NA	TGTGCCAGTAGTATCCGCTCACTCTACACCGGGGAGCTGTTTTTT	CASSIRSLYTGELFF
TRBJ2-2	NA	TRBV24-1	TRBD1	TGTGCCACCAGTGAGGGACAGGGCCACGCCGGGGAGCTGTTTTTT	CATSEGQGHAGELFF
TRBJ2-1	NA	TRBV2	NA	TGTGCCAGCGGGGTAGCGGTTAACAATGAGCAGTTCTTC	CASGVAVNNEQFF
TRBJ1-1	NA	TRBV27	NA	TGTGCCAGCAGTCCGAACTCAGGGACTGAAGCTTTCTTT	CASSPNSGTEAFF
TRBJ1-6	NA	TRBV6-5	NA	TGTGCCGCCCGGCGTGGGCTCAATAATTCACCCCTCCACTTT	CAARRGLNNSPLHF
TRBJ1-1	NA	TRBV27	NA	TGTGCCAGCAGTTTAGACAGGATGAACACTGAAGCTTTCTTT	CASSLDRMNTEAFF
TRBJ1-2	NA	TRBV14	NA	TGTGCCAGCAGCCCCGAGGTGAAAACGGGGGGCTACACCTTC	CASSPEVKTGGYTF
TRBJ1-1	NA	TRBV12-3/TRBV12-4	NA	TGTGCCAGCAGTTTACGGGGTCTTGAAGCTTTCTTT	CASSLRGLEAFF
TRBJ2-4	NA	TRBV29-1	NA	TGCAGCGCCCTAGCTGATCTTAGACAAAACATTCAGTACTTC	CSALADLRQNIQYF
TRBJ2-3	NA	TRBV6-5	TRBD1	TGTGCCAGCAGCGACAGGGGGCAGACAGATACGCAGTATTTT	CASSDRGQTDTQYF
TRBJ2-7	once	TRBV27	TRBD2	TGTGCCAGCAGATCTCTAGCGGGAGGAAGATTTCCCTACGAGCAGTACTTC	CASRSLAGGRFPYEQYF
TRBJ2-5	NA	TRBV5-1	TRBD2	TGCGCCAGCAGCGACGGGACTACTGGTCTCGAGACCCAGTACTTC	CASSDGTTGLETQYF
TRBJ2-3	NA	TRBV20-1	NA	TGCAGTGCTAGTTTGAGAAAGAGGGGGACAGATACGCAGTATTTT	CSASLRKRGTDTQYF
TRBJ2-5	NA	TRBV12-3/TRBV12-4	NA	TGTGCCAGCAGTTTCCTTAGCGATGAGACCCAGTACTTC	CASSFLSDETQYF
TRBJ1-1	NA	TRBV19	NA	TGTGCCAGTAGCGGGCGGGGATTAGGCACTGAAGCTTTCTTT	CASSGRGLGTEAFF
TRBJ2-7	few	TRBV7-9	NA	TGTGCCAGCAGCCTCCCCCTCCTAGAGGCCGAGCAGTACTTC	CASSLPLLEAEQYF
TRBJ2-5	NA	TRBV5-1	TRBD1	TGCGCCAGCAGCTTACCGGGACAGCAAGAGACCCAGTACTTC	CASSLPGQQETQYF
TRBJ1-1	once	TRBV5-1	TRBD1	TGCGCCAGCAGCTTAAGAGGGGGCGCGGGGTCCACTGAAGCTTTCTTT	CASSLRGGAGSTEAFF
TRBJ1-2	NA	TRBV29-1	NA	TGCAGCGTTGAACTGGGGGCTGGGTATGGCTACACCTTC	CSVELGAGYGYTF
TRBJ1-1	once	TRBV7-2	NA	TGTGCCAGCAGCTTAGCCGGGATCGAGGCTTTCTTT	CASSLAGIEAFF
TRBJ2-1	NA	TRBV19	TRBD2	TGTGCCAGTAGTCCACGGCGGGAGATCCATGAGCAGTTCTTC	CASSPRREIHEQFF
TRBJ1-1	few	TRBV28	TRBD1	TGTGCCAGCAGAGTGGACAGGGCGTCGCTAAACTACAGGGAAGCTTTCTTT	CASRVDRASLNYREAFF
TRBJ1-2	NA	TRBV29-1	NA	TGCAGCGTTCCGGTCCATCTCGATGGCTACACCTTC	CSVPVHLDGYTF
TRBJ1-3	NA	TRBV18	NA	TGTGCCAGCTCACCTGACAGAATCTCTGGAAACACCATATATTTT	CASSPDRISGNTIYF
TRBJ2-2	NA	TRBV29-1	NA	TGCAGCGTTGAAGGGACATCCACCGGGGAGCTGTTTTTT	CSVEGTSTGELFF
TRBJ2-2	NA	TRBV19	TRBD2	TGTGCCAGTAGTATCGAATCTAGCGGGAGCCGGGAGCTGTTTTTT	CASSIESSGSRELFF
TRBJ1-2	NA	TRBV28	TRBD1	TGTGCCAGCAGTTTTGACAGGGCTCCGGGTGGCTACACCTTC	CASSFDRAPGGYTF
TRBJ2-2	NA	TRBV10-3	NA	TGTGCCAGCCAACCAGGGGAAACCGGGGAGCTGTTTTTT	CASQPGETGELFF
TRBJ1-3	NA	TRBV18	NA	TGTGCCAGCTCACCACCGGGCCGTTATACTGGAAACACCATATATTTT	CASSPPGRYTGNTIYF
TRBJ2-3	NA	TRBV4-2	TRBD1	TGTGCCAGCAGCCAAGAACTGGGACAGGGTGGGACAGATACGCAGTATTTT	CASSQELGQGGTDTQYF
TRBJ2-1	NA	TRBV2	TRBD2	TGTGCCAGCAGTAGGGCTAGCGGGCAGAATGAGCAGTTCTTC	CASSRASGQNEQFF
TRBJ2-7	few	TRBV19	NA	TGTGCCAGTAGTATCCCGGAGAAAAGGCAAATTCCTACAGGGCCCTCCTACGAGCAGTACTTC	CASSIPEKRQIPTGPSYEQYF
TRBJ2-2	NA	TRBV11-2	TRBD2	TGTGCCAGCAGCTTAGAAAGCGGGGCTGGGCTGTTTTTT	CASSLESGAGLFF
TRBJ2-1	NA	TRBV3-1/TRBV3-2	NA	TGTGCCAGCAGCCAAGCCCGGGGCTACAATGAGCAGTTCTTC	CASSQARGYNEQFF
TRBJ2-7	many	TRBV5-1	TRBD2	TGCGCCAGCAGCACCGGGACTAGCGGACTCTACGAGCAGTACTTC	CASSTGTSGLYEQYF
TRBJ1-2	NA	TRBV28	TRBD1	TGTGCCAGCAGTATCCCGGGACAGGGGGCTTGGGGCTACACCTTC	CASSIPGQGAWGYTF
TRBJ2-3	NA	TRBV9	TRBD2	TGTGCCAGCAGCGTATTGACTAGCGGGGATACGCAGTATTTT	CASSVLTSGDTQYF
TRBJ2-1	NA	TRBV19	TRBD1	TGTGCCAGTAGTATTAGAGGGGACAGGGGACTAAGGAGTGAGCAGTTCTTC	CASSIRGDRGLRSEQFF
TRBJ2-7	NA	TRBV5-1	TRBD2	TGCGCCAGCAGCTTGGGACTAGCGGCGGAGCAGTACTTC	CASSLGLAAEQYF